This T cell receptor beta chain was profiled in a study of cytomegalovirus exposure and HLA in healthy donors. Study outcomes and limitations: There was a cluster of highly shared sequence variants that was likely a sequencing artifact. Equally common other TCR beta chains were less clonally expanded than HLA-associated ones, a later analysis found. TRBV6-2, TRBV6-3 and some other V segments were excluded as indistinguishable.

13 Jbeta primers and 60 Vbeta primers were used for the PCR. Repertoires were generated with immunoSEQ multiplex PCR, while TCRdb's copy carries only in-frame clones and drops some. The sample gives some 93,000 clones, roughly a tenth of which show up once; approximately 5.1% is in the top ten. Points on this clone: Antigen unknown.

These donors counted as nominally healthy when sampled, but unrecorded immune exposures were likely. CDR3 size: 12 residues. Germline assignment: CDR1 SQVTM and CDR2 ANQGSEA. Deletions cut 7 bases from V and 1 base from J, with 11 bases between. The V call is TRBV29-1, the J call TRBJ2-7, with D perhaps matching TRBD2 (6 bases). The sequencing input was PBMCs. The sequence derives from a man aged 45 to 65 in good health and CMV-seropositive. This CDR3 reads CSAGGQSYEQYF. CDR3 nucleotides: TGCAGCGCCGGAGGGCAATCCTACGAGCAGTACTTC.